This T cell receptor beta chain was obtained from a study of post-analysis software for immune sequencing data (dated by TCRdb to the mid-2010s). Study-level background: Recorded disease courses included relapsing-remitting, secondary progressive and progressive-relapsing multiple sclerosis, with some patients lacking subtype annotation. The multiple sclerosis patient repertoires were compared with under 13 previously published healthy control repertoires from donors aged about 6 to 26 years. A subset of samples was prepared in parallel using single-end sample barcoding, then pooled and co-amplified after Illumina adapter ligation.

Remarks on this clonotype: No antigen is known for it. There are no base qualities to consult, and no much larger clone falls within one base.

To demonstrate the VDJtools post-analysis software, the study profiled TCR beta repertoires from the peripheral blood of some 13 young patients with multiple sclerosis. The multiple sclerosis patients were children and adolescents between about 6 and 16 years of age. Findings and caveats that apply to the study as a whole: Normalized Chao1 diversity was significantly lower in multiple sclerosis patients than controls, suggesting substantial peripheral T-cell clonal expansion. Strong co-clustering of samples prepared in the same batch was shown by direct clustering with F measure, prompting a batch-effect correction. The control group was slightly older than the multiple sclerosis patient group. A handful of TRBV segments, including TRBV5-6, TRBV5-1 and TRBV20-1, were significantly more frequent in patients than controls.

Library preparation employed PCR. These reads were obtained on an Illumina HiSeq 2500. To reduce PCR and sequencing biases, unique molecular identifiers were built into the TCR beta cDNA libraries. Roughly 0.5 million cDNA molecules were obtained per 1 to 10 million input T cells, so each molecule approximated one T cell. The patient libraries were prepared and sequenced using the same protocol as the earlier healthy control dataset. Within a given batch, samples were prepared together, multiplexed and sequenced on the same HiSeq lane. In the paper's pipeline: Raw barcoded reads were processed with MIGEC, discarding single-read molecular identifier groups before consensus assembly and CDR3 extraction. Clonotype tables were post-analysed with VDJtools, normalizing diversity by down-sampling all datasets to the smallest sample size. Repertoire overlap clustering matched CDR3 amino acid but not nucleotide sequences to correct batch-related cross-sample contamination. TCRdb itself trimmed the public reads at Q25 with fastp, ran MiXCR and retained productive beta chains. Each entry merges the rows of one CDR3 protein and shows their most common DNA and genes. TCRdb, not the original authors, processed these V and J calls. The sample contains 820,000 or so distinct CDR3 sequences, about 57% of them found a single time. 4.6% of the sample is taken by the ten largest.

Reading from cysteine to phenylalanine, the CDR3 counts 13 amino acids. Of all the DNA, just the CDR3 is kept, 39 bases in frame from base 1. From a lookup of the germline V gene (reference sequence), CDR1 and CDR2 are MNHEY and SMNVEV. V was cut back by 8 bases and J by 7 bases, leaving a gap of 14 bases between them. The sequence was collected from a girl aged 5 to 17 with multiple sclerosis. The source material was blood. The sequence is built from TRBV27 and TRBJ2-2, with a weak D call of TRBD2 (7 bases match). The nucleotide sequence reads TGTGCCAGCGGGCGGGGGCAGAACGGGGAGCTGTTTTTT. It is translated as CASGRGQNGELFF.